What follows are 32 T cell receptor beta chains derived from one specimen sequenced in a study of low-dose radiotherapy and immunotherapy resistance in tumors. Gene-specific TRAV and TRBV primers were used for first-strand cDNA, covering alpha and beta chains. With a V-primer adapter and a constant-region primer, TCRs were amplified for about 20 PCR cycles. TCRdb re-called the reads through MiXCR, storing one row per CDR3 protein. This table holds 75,000 to 95,000 distinct CDR3 sequences, about 20% found once. Time point given: after trial treatment. Treatment described: LDRT plus nivolumab, ipilimumab, low-dose cyclophosphamide and aspirin (RACIN trial). This specimen was PBMCs, taken after low-dose radiotherapy plus immunotherapy. These receptors were collected from a female donor with ovarian cancer.

Notes on this clonotype: The likely explanation is a read error, given a far larger clone one base away. The V call is TRBV11-1, the J call TRBJ2-5; D is ambiguous. Germline values: CDR1 SGHAT, CDR2 FQDESV (reference sequence). The V gene lost 6 bases and the J gene lost 11 bases, with 25 bases spanning the gap. This CDR3 is built from 15 residues. Here the CDR3 reads CASSYSSVGYNEQYF. In DNA, the CDR3 is TGTGCCAGCAGTTATTCCTCGGTAGGGTACAATGAGCAGTACTTC.

At least ten counts were recorded for this clonotype. The V and J genes are TRBV12-3 or TRBV12-4 and TRBJ2-2, with a weak D call TRBD1 (6 bases). V gave up 5 bases and J gave up 3 bases, with 13 bases separating them. The CDR3 spans 15 residues. In DNA form, the CDR3 reads TGTGCCAGCAGTCGGACAGTCGGGGACACCGGGGAGCTGTTTTTT. Its translation is CASSRTVGDTGELFF.

This clonotype was seen repeatedly, ten times or more. This chain uses TRBV5-1 with TRBJ1-4, with 7 bases identical to TRBD1. With V trimmed by 4 bases and J by 8 bases, 8 bases remained unmatched. CDR1 is SGHRS and CDR2 is YFSETQ in the germline V gene. The CDR3 covers 14 residues. CDR3 nucleotides: TGCGCCAGCAGCCTCGACAGGGTCGGCGAAAAACTGTTTTTT. Protein: CASSLDRVGEKLFF.

Remarks on this clonotype: This is likely an artifact of a read error, given a far larger clone one base away. The rearrangement links TRBV28 to TRBJ2-7, with D possibly matching TRBD1 (6 bases). The V gene's germline CDR1 is MDHEN and CDR2 SYDVKM. CDR3 size: 11 residues. The V and J ends lost 7 bases and 7 bases respectively, with 11 bases between them. The CDR3 protein is CASTLRGEQYF. For the CDR3, the DNA is TGTGCCAGCACTCTTAGGGGGGAGCAGTACTTC.

This clonotype was observed a few times. This chain joins TRBV5-4 and TRBJ1-2; D is unresolved. The CDR3 covers 18 residues. The germline V gene has CDR1 SGHNT and CDR2 YYREEE (reference sequence). V lost 3 bases, J lost 3 bases, and 24 bases lay in between. DNA of the CDR3: TGTGCCAGCAGCTCTCGCAGGTCCGGGCCAAAGTCTCACTATGGCTACACCTTC. Protein: CASSSRRSGPKSHYGYTF.

This clonotype came up many times. The chain joins TRBV29-1 to TRBJ1-1; a possible D gene is TRBD1 (6 bases). This CDR3 has 11 amino acids. Germline assignment: CDR1 SQVTM and CDR2 ANQGSEA. V was trimmed by 4 bases and J by 10 bases, leaving 13 bases between them. The CDR3 sequence: CSVGAGTRAFF. As DNA, the CDR3 is TGCAGCGTTGGAGCCGGGACAAGAGCTTTCTTT. Full variable domain (rest looked up from reference TRBV29-1 and TRBJ1-1): SAVISQKPSRDICQRGTSLTIQCQVDSQVTMMFWYRQQPGQSLTLIATANQGSEATYESGFVIDKFPISRPNLTFSTLTVSNMSPEDSSIYLCSVGAGTRAFFGQGTRLTVV.

This clonotype was detected many times. The gene calls are TRBV4-2 and TRBJ2-3, with D possibly being TRBD2 (6 bases). This CDR3 has 15 residues. The germline V gene has CDR1 LGHNA and CDR2 YNFKEQ. V gave up 4 bases and J gave up 2 bases, with 13 bases separating them. The chain's CDR3 is CASSPGGDFTDTQYF. The CDR3 DNA sequence: TGTGCCAGCAGCCCCGGGGGTGACTTCACAGATACGCAGTATTTT.

In this sample, this clonotype turned up many times. The V gene is TRBV5-1, the J gene TRBJ1-1, with D possibly matching TRBD1 (6 bases). V gave up 3 bases and J gave up 2 bases, with 8 bases separating them. The CDR3 is made up of 13 amino acids. Germline V CDR1 and CDR2: SGHRS, YFSETQ. CDR3: CASSWGANTEAFF. The CDR3 DNA is TGCGCCAGCAGCTGGGGGGCCAACACTGAAGCTTTCTTT.

In the case of this clonotype: A much larger clonotype is one base distant, so this may be a read error. The CDR3 DNA follows: TGTGCCAGTAGAGTATCAGCAGCCAACACCTGGGAGCTGTTTTTT. It codes for CASRVSAANTWELFF. This rearrangement joins TRBV19 to TRBJ2-2; D uncertain. The germline gives CDR1 LNHDA, CDR2 SQIVND (reference sequence). The CDR3 has 15 amino acids.

This chain connects TRBV7-9 to TRBJ2-3; 11 bases align to TRBD2. The CDR3 is 16 residues long. In germline, CDR1 is SEHNR, CDR2 FQNEAQ (reference sequence). V dropped 2 bases and J dropped 3; count of bases not matched to a gene: 4. The CDR3 DNA reads TGTGCCAGCAGCTTAACGGGACTAGCGGAAACAGATACGCAGTATTTT. Translating it yields CASSLTGLAETDTQYF.

The chain links TRBV30 to TRBJ1-3; D remains ambiguous. Germline lookup yields CDR1 GTSNPN and CDR2 SVGIG (reference sequence). V shed 3 bases and J shed 3 bases, with 12 bases lying between them. The CDR3 has 14 residues. CDR3 nucleotides: TGTGCCTGGAGCCCTGTGGCATATGGAAACACCATATATTTT. Its translation is CAWSPVAYGNTIYF.

This clonotype was observed many times. V gene TRBV18 combines with J gene TRBJ2-7, with a possible D match to TRBD2 (6 bases). CDR1 is KGHSH, CDR2 LQKENI, per germline. The CDR3 extends over 16 amino acids. V lost 3 bases and J lost 4, with 19 bases in between. The CDR3 region has the DNA TGTGCCAGCTCACCGGTCCCGCCGGGGACTTCATACGAGCAGTACTTC. It yields the protein CASSPVPPGTSYEQYF.

This chain links TRBV6-1 with TRBJ2-1; D unclear. Trimming took off 5 bases at V and 4 bases at J, with 12 bases between the two ends. This CDR3 comprises 14 residues. CDR1 is MNHNS and CDR2 is SASEGT in the germline V gene. CDR3: CASSQLSIYNEQFF. The CDR3 bases are TGTGCCAGCAGTCAACTCTCCATATACAATGAGCAGTTCTTC.

This clonotype has only a few counts. This rearrangement joins TRBV20-1 to TRBJ2-5; tentatively, D is TRBD1 or TRBD2 (5 bases each). Trimming took off 3 bases at V and 1 base at J, with 12 bases between the two ends. CDR3 length equals 14 residues. The germline V gene has CDR1 DFQATT and CDR2 SNEGSKA (reference sequence). In DNA form, the CDR3 reads TGCAGTGCTAGGGAACCGGGGACCCAAGAGACCCAGTACTTC. Translated, it gives CSAREPGTQETQYF.

As to this clonotype: This is likely an artifact of a read error, given a far larger clone one base away. V usage is TRBV24-1 and J usage is TRBJ1-2, with 7 bases fitting TRBD1. CDR1 is KGHDR and CDR2 is SFDVKD in the germline V gene. Trimming removed 6 bases from V and 5 bases from J; junction bases left unmatched: 8. This CDR3 region has 14 residues. The CDR3 is CATSQGTDSYGYTF. For the CDR3, the DNA is TGTGCCACCAGTCAAGGGACAGACTCGTATGGCTACACCTTC.

Many counts were recorded for this clonotype. This sequence joins TRBV7-6 and TRBJ2-1, with TRBD1 matching 7 bases. CDR1 and CDR2 (germline): SGHVS, FNYEAQ. Unmatched junction bases numbered 4, after V lost 5 bases and J lost 6 bases. The CDR3 totals 13 residues. The CDR3 sequence is CASSEGQFNEQFF. The CDR3 bases are TGTGCCAGCAGCGAGGGACAGTTCAATGAGCAGTTCTTC.

J is TRBJ1-6 and V is TRBV5-1; TRBD1 might be the D (6 bases). Trimming removed 0 bases from V and 7 bases from J, with 8 bases in between. The CDR3 runs 14 residues. Per germline, CDR1 SGHRS and CDR2 YFSETQ. As DNA, the CDR3 is TGCGCCAGCAGCTTGGACAGGGCAAATTCACCCCTCCACTTT. It encodes CASSLDRANSPLHF.

The chain carries TRBV5-6 and TRBJ2-2; TRBD2 matches at 8 bases. The CDR3 has 15 amino acids. After removal of 4 bases from V and 4 bases from J, the junction contained 6 bases not matched to a gene. Germline CDR1 reads SGHDT; CDR2 reads YYEEEE. The CDR3 DNA sequence: TGTGCCAGCAGCCGTAAGGGACTAGGCACCGGGGAGCTGTTTTTT. This codes for CASSRKGLGTGELFF.

Regarding this clonotype: A far larger clone lies a single base away; this is likely a read error. The gene calls are TRBV6-8 and TRBJ2-2, with TRBD2 matching 7 bases. This CDR3 region has 15 residues. Germline V gene sequence: CDR1 MNHGY, CDR2 SAAAGT. The V gene end was trimmed by 4 bases and the J gene end by 7 bases; junction bases not matched to a gene: 9. This chain's CDR3 is CASSSGLTGGGELFF. As DNA, the CDR3 is TGTGCCAGCAGTTCAGGACTAACGGGAGGCGGGGAGCTGTTTTTT.

This clonotype was seen ten or more times. This chain connects TRBV5-1 to TRBJ1-5; a weak D match, TRBD1 (5 bases). The CDR3 runs 15 residues. The V end lost 2 bases, the J end lost 3 bases, and 12 bases lay between the germline ends. CDR1 SGHRS and CDR2 YFSETQ come from the germline V gene. CDR3: CASSFSGANNQPQHF. The CDR3, as DNA: TGCGCCAGCAGCTTTTCCGGGGCAAACAATCAGCCCCAGCATTTT.

The rearrangement links TRBV27 to TRBJ2-5, with 11 bases fitting TRBD2. This CDR3 has 15 amino acids. With V trimmed by 5 bases and J by 5 bases, 7 bases remained unmatched. The germline V gene encodes CDR1 MNHEY and CDR2 SMNVEV (reference sequence). The CDR3 spells CASSPLAGGWETQYF. In nucleotides, the CDR3 is TGTGCCAGCAGTCCTCTAGCGGGGGGTTGGGAGACCCAGTACTTC.

The rearrangement links TRBV7-9 to TRBJ2-7; D is uncertain. Germline CDR1 reads SEHNR; CDR2 reads FQNEAQ (reference sequence). The CDR3 has 12 amino acids. V lost 3 bases, J lost 5 bases, and 8 bases lay in between. The CDR3 is CASSLGPNEQYF. As DNA, the CDR3 is TGTGCCAGCAGCTTGGGTCCAAACGAGCAGTACTTC.

The chain combines TRBV5-1 with TRBJ1-4; possibly TRBD1 for D (6 bases). Trimming cost V 0 bases and J 8 bases, with 14 bases left between them. The CDR3 covers 15 residues. Germline CDR1 reads SGHRS; CDR2 reads YFSETQ. CDR3 sequence (DNA): TGCGCCAGCAGCTTGGTGGAACAGGGTGGGGAAAAACTGTTTTTT. Its translation: CASSLVEQGGEKLFF.

For this clonotype: Only one base separates this from a far larger clonotype, so it likely reflects a read error. The chain links TRBV28 to TRBJ2-1; 9 bases line up with TRBD2. The CDR3 is 20 amino acids. Germline V gene lookup returns CDR1 MDHEN and CDR2 SYDVKM. V was pared by 6 bases and J by 1 base, with 19 bases of the junction left unmatched. In DNA, the CDR3 is TGTGCCAGCAGCTTAGCGCGGGGGGGATTTACCGGGAAATCCTACAATGAGCAGTTCTTC. Translating it yields CASSLARGGFTGKSYNEQFF. Variable domain in full (rest from reference TRBV28 and TRBJ2-1): DVKVTQSSRYLVKRTGEKVFLECVQDMDHENMFWYRQDPGLGLRLIYFSYDVKMKEKGDIPEGYSVSREKKERFSLILESASTNQTSMYLCASSLARGGFTGKSYNEQFFGPGTRLTVL.

This clonotype was detected many times. The chain employs TRBV18 and TRBJ1-2; TRBD1 is a possible D gene (6 bases). With 3 bases removed from V and 3 bases from J, the gap between germline ends came to 11 bases. Per germline, CDR1 KGHSH and CDR2 LQKENI. CDR3 length: 14 residues. The CDR3 protein is CASSPGGADYGYTF. CDR3 nucleotide sequence: TGTGCCAGCTCACCGGGGGGCGCGGACTATGGCTACACCTTC.

This clonotype was counted many times. The V and J genes are TRBV3-1 and TRBJ2-7; the D gene is possibly TRBD1 (5 bases). Germline CDR1 is LGHDT and CDR2 is YNNKEL (reference sequence). V lost 1 base, J lost 5 bases, and 15 bases lay in between. CDR3 length: 15 amino acids. The CDR3 loop reads CASSQGQGRRDEQYF. The CDR3 coding sequence is TGTGCCAGCAGCCAAGGGCAGGGTAGAAGAGACGAGCAGTACTTC.

The chain is built from TRBV19 and TRBJ1-6; perhaps TRBD1 as D (6 bases). The CDR3 is 14 amino acids. Germline V gene lookup returns CDR1 LNHDA and CDR2 SQIVND (reference sequence). Deletions cut 9 bases from V and 7 bases from J, with 16 bases between. CDR3 protein: CASNTGRGNSPLHF. The CDR3 nucleotides read TGTGCCAGCAATACAGGGCGAGGGAATTCACCCCTCCACTTT.

This clonotype was observed many times. The J gene is TRBJ2-3, the V gene TRBV19; 10 nucleotides agree with TRBD2. Germline V gene lookup returns CDR1 LNHDA and CDR2 SQIVND (reference sequence). CDR3 length: 15 amino acids. V was clipped by 5 bases and J by 4 bases; unmatched bases: 6. The CDR3 region is CASSASGSLADTQYF. CDR3 coding DNA: TGTGCCAGTAGTGCTAGCGGGAGTTTAGCAGATACGCAGTATTTT.

This clonotype was detected only once. One base separates it from a far larger clone, so it is likely a read error. The chain carries TRBV6-8 and TRBJ2-2, with no clear D. The CDR3 extends over 15 amino acids. Germline V gene sequence: CDR1 MNHGY, CDR2 SAAAGT. The CDR3 reads CASSYSGTNTEELFF. CDR3 nucleotides: TGTGCCAGCAGTTACTCGGGAACGAACACCGAGGAGCTGTTTTTT.

This clonotype was detected only a few times. The chain employs TRBV27 and TRBJ2-7; TRBD2 is a possible D gene (6 bases). The CDR3 spans 14 residues. The germline V gene has CDR1 MNHEY and CDR2 SMNVEV (reference sequence). V dropped 1 base and J dropped 2 bases, with 9 bases sitting between them. For the CDR3, the DNA is TGTGCCAGCAGTTTATGGGGAGGAACCTACGAGCAGTACTTC. Its translation is CASSLWGGTYEQYF.

This clonotype was picked up many times. This rearrangement joins TRBV29-1 to TRBJ2-7; D call uncertain. V lost 6 bases and J lost 7, with 13 bases in between. The length of the CDR3 is 11 residues. CDR1 and CDR2 (germline): SQVTM, ANQGSEA. The DNA of the CDR3 is TGCAGCGTCTGGACGGGTACGGAGCAGTACTTC. Its translation is CSVWTGTEQYF.

The chain carries TRBV12-3 or TRBV12-4 and TRBJ2-1; 9 bases fit TRBD2. With 7 bases clipped from V and 6 bases from J, the junction kept 13 bases outside the gene matches. The CDR3 is made up of 16 amino acids. CDR3 in amino acids: CASTPFSGSPANEQFF. The CDR3 DNA sequence: TGTGCCAGCACCCCCTTTAGCGGGAGCCCTGCCAATGAGCAGTTCTTC.